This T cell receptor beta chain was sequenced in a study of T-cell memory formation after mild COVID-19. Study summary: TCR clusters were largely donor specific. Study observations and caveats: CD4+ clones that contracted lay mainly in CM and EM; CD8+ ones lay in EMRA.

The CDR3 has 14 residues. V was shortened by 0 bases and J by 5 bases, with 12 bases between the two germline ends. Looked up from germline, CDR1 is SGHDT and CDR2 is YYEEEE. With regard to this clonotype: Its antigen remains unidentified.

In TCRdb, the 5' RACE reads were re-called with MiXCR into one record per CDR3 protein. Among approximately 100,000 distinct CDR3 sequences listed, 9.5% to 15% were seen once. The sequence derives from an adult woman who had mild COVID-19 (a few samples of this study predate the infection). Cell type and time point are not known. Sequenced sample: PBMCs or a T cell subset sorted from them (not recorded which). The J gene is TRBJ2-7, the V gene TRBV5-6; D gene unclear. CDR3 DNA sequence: TGTGCCAGCAGCTTGGACTCCCGACTCGACGAGCAGTACTTC. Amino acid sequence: CASSLDSRLDEQYF.